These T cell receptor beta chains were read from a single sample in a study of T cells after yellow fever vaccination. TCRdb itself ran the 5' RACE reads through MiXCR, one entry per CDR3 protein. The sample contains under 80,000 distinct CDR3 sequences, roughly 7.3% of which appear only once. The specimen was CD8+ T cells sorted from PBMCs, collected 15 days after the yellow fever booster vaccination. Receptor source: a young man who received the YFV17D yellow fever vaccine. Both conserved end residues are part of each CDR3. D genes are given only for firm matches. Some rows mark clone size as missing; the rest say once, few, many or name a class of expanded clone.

CDR3 DNA: TGCAGCGTCCTACAGGGAACCGGGGAGCTGTTTTTT
CDR3 protein: CSVLQGTGELFF
D gene: .
J gene: TRBJ2-2
clone size: many
V gene: TRBV29-1

CDR3 DNA: TGTGCCAGCAGCCGGACCAGGGATAAGACCGGGGAGCTGTTTTTT
CDR3 protein: CASSRTRDKTGELFF
D gene: .
J gene: TRBJ2-2
clone size: many
V gene: TRBV7-8

CDR3 DNA: TGTGCCAGCAGCTTATTCCCCTCCTACAATGAGCAGTTCTTC
CDR3 protein: CASSLFPSYNEQFF
D gene: .
J gene: TRBJ2-1
clone size: many
V gene: TRBV7-9

CDR3 DNA: TGTGCCAGCTCCTCCGAGGGGGAGACCTACGAGCAGTACTTC
CDR3 protein: CASSSEGETYEQYF
D gene: .
J gene: TRBJ2-7
clone size: .
V gene: TRBV18

CDR3 DNA: TGTGCCAGCAGCGCACTACCAGCGGGAGCTAACTATGGCTACACCTTC
CDR3 protein: CASSALPAGANYGYTF
D gene: .
J gene: TRBJ1-2
clone size: .
V gene: TRBV7-9

CDR3 DNA: TGTGCCTACACCGGGCCTATCTTTTACGAGCAGTACTTC
CDR3 protein: CAYTGPIFYEQYF
D gene: .
J gene: TRBJ2-7
clone size: .
V gene: TRBV30

CDR3 DNA: TGTGCCAGCAGTTTAACCCCGGATACGCAGTATTTT
CDR3 protein: CASSLTPDTQYF
D gene: .
J gene: TRBJ2-3
clone size: many
V gene: TRBV12-3/TRBV12-4

CDR3 DNA: TGTGCCAGCAGCTTAGTAGAGGGTCATACCGGGGAGCTGTTTTTT
CDR3 protein: CASSLVEGHTGELFF
D gene: .
J gene: TRBJ2-2
clone size: many
V gene: TRBV7-2

CDR3 DNA: TGCGCCAGCAGCCAAGTATTAGTAGCGGGGAACATTCAGTACTTC
CDR3 protein: CASSQVLVAGNIQYF
D gene: TRBD2
J gene: TRBJ2-4
clone size: many
V gene: TRBV4-3

CDR3 DNA: TGTGCCAGCTCATCGGACCGAGGGGGGAACACTGAAGCTTTCTTT
CDR3 protein: CASSSDRGGNTEAFF
D gene: .
J gene: TRBJ1-1
clone size: .
V gene: TRBV7-8

CDR3 DNA: TGCGCCAGCAGCCAAGATACTAACCGTAATTCACCCCTCCACTTT
CDR3 protein: CASSQDTNRNSPLHF
D gene: .
J gene: TRBJ1-6
clone size: many
V gene: TRBV4-3

CDR3 DNA: TGTGCCTGCAGCCGCAGCTCCTACGAGCAGTACTTC
CDR3 protein: CACSRSSYEQYF
D gene: .
J gene: TRBJ2-7
clone size: .
V gene: TRBV3-1

CDR3 DNA: TGTGCCAGCAGGGGACAGGGGGTTTACGAGCAGTACTTC
CDR3 protein: CASRGQGVYEQYF
D gene: TRBD1
J gene: TRBJ2-7
clone size: .
V gene: TRBV7-2

CDR3 DNA: TGTGCCAGCAGCCCCGGAGGACTAGCGGGACCCTATGAGCAGTTCTTC
CDR3 protein: CASSPGGLAGPYEQFF
D gene: TRBD2
J gene: TRBJ2-1
clone size: many
V gene: TRBV12-3/TRBV12-4

CDR3 DNA: TGTGCCAGCAGCAAAGGACTAGCGGGCTACAATGAGCAGTTCTTC
CDR3 protein: CASSKGLAGYNEQFF
D gene: TRBD2
J gene: TRBJ2-1
clone size: many
V gene: TRBV7-9

CDR3 DNA: TGCGCCAGCAGCCAGATGACAGGGGTAACCTACGAGCAGTACTTC
CDR3 protein: CASSQMTGVTYEQYF
D gene: TRBD1
J gene: TRBJ2-7
clone size: many
V gene: TRBV4-3

CDR3 DNA: TGTGCCAGCAGCCCTCCCGGCGGGGAGGCCTACAATGAGCAGTTCTTC
CDR3 protein: CASSPPGGEAYNEQFF
D gene: .
J gene: TRBJ2-1
clone size: many
V gene: TRBV9

CDR3 DNA: TGTGCCAGCGAGGGTGGAAATGAAAAACTGTTTTTT
CDR3 protein: CASEGGNEKLFF
D gene: .
J gene: TRBJ1-4
clone size: .
V gene: TRBV6-6

CDR3 DNA: TGTGCCAGCAGTTACGCCGAGGGGACCAATGAGCAGTTCTTC
CDR3 protein: CASSYAEGTNEQFF
D gene: .
J gene: TRBJ2-1
clone size: many
V gene: TRBV6-5

CDR3 DNA: TGTGCCAGCAGCCCTCCGGGCTATGGCTACACCTTC
CDR3 protein: CASSPPGYGYTF
D gene: .
J gene: TRBJ1-2
clone size: many
V gene: TRBV7-9

CDR3 DNA: TGTGCCAGCAGTCCTAGAGGGGAGACCCAGTACTTC
CDR3 protein: CASSPRGETQYF
D gene: .
J gene: TRBJ2-5
clone size: many
V gene: TRBV12-3/TRBV12-4

CDR3 DNA: TGTGCCAGCAGCTTACCGACCAACAGCGAGACCCAGTACTTC
CDR3 protein: CASSLPTNSETQYF
D gene: .
J gene: TRBJ2-5
clone size: .
V gene: TRBV7-9

CDR3 DNA: TGCGCCAGCAGCTTGGAGGCGGGGTCCTACAATGAGCAGTTCTTC
CDR3 protein: CASSLEAGSYNEQFF
D gene: .
J gene: TRBJ2-1
clone size: many
V gene: TRBV5-1

CDR3 DNA: TGTGCCAGCAGCTTGGATTTACGGGAGGGCCTGAACGAGCAGTACTTC
CDR3 protein: CASSLDLREGLNEQYF
D gene: TRBD2
J gene: TRBJ2-7
clone size: few
V gene: TRBV5-4

CDR3 DNA: TGTGCCAGTTCGGCCGGGACAGGGGACCTTGGGGCCAACGTCCTGACTTTC
CDR3 protein: CASSAGTGDLGANVLTF
D gene: TRBD1
J gene: TRBJ2-6
clone size: many
V gene: TRBV27

CDR3 DNA: TGTGCCAGCAGAGGCTTCGGGGCCCAAGAGACCCAGTACTTC
CDR3 protein: CASRGFGAQETQYF
D gene: .
J gene: TRBJ2-5
clone size: many
V gene: TRBV28